The T cell receptor beta chain under discussion was sequenced for a study of T cells after yellow fever vaccination. Broader study findings: CD4 and CD8 compartments shared a small share of clonotypes. Re-detected after boosting: most primary clones, around 96% of CD4 and 88% of CD8. The presence of abundant clonotypes contaminating from the bulk population was possible in FACS-sorted repertoires.

This clonotype occurred many times. The antigen is not known. UMIs were added to TCR cDNA along with a universal primer site when it was made by 5'RACE template switching. TCRdb itself ran the 5' RACE reads through MiXCR, one entry per CDR3 protein. The profile shows around 310,000 distinct CDR3 sequences, approximately 9% of them singletons. The CDR3 is 13 amino acids. V gave up 7 bases and J gave up 8 bases; unmatched junction bases: 5. The source was PBMCs, collected on the day of the first yellow fever vaccination. The V gene is TRBV12-3 or TRBV12-4, the J gene TRBJ2-1, with 10 bases fitting TRBD2. The sequence was obtained from a man between 18 and 35 years old who received the YFV17D yellow fever vaccine. CDR3 amino acids: CASNSGGPYEQFF. CDR3 coding DNA: TGTGCCAGCAATAGCGGGGGGCCATATGAGCAGTTCTTC.